The sequence of this TCR beta chain was determined in a study of blood T cells in healthy people across ages. For the second PCR, which ran for roughly 6 to 12 cycles, a sample-barcoded 5' primer and a J-beta primer mix were used. Using its own MiXCR run on the 5' RACE reads, TCRdb lists one record per CDR3 protein. The data hold 1.5 million to 2 million distinct CDR3 sequences, with 40% to 55% observed a single time. The CDR3 has 17 residues. Germline V gene sequence: CDR1 LGHNA, CDR2 YNFKEQ. Trimming cost V 4 bases and J 6 bases, with 23 bases left between them. This clonotype was obtained from a woman between 40 and 50 years old in good health. The chain employs TRBV4-2 and TRBJ2-3; D not resolved. Sequenced: blood. CDR3 residues: CASSRPSAASPLDTQYF. The CDR3 nucleotides are TGTGCCAGCAGCCGTCCATCGGCGGCGTCCCCCCTTGATACGCAGTATTTT.